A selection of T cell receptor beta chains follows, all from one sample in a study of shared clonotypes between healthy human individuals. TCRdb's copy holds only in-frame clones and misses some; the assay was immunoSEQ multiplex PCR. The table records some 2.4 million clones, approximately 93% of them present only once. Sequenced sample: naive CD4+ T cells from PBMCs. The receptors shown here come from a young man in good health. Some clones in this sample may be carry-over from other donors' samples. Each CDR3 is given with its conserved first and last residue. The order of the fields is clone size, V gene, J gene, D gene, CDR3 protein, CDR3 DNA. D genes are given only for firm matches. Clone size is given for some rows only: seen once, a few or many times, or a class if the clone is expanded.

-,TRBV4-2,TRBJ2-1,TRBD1,CASSQDLGQRYNEQFF,TGTGCCAGCAGCCAAGATTTGGGACAGAGGTACAATGAGCAGTTCTTC
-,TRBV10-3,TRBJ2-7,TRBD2,CAIRENPMRREGREQYF,TGTGCCATCAGAGAAAACCCCATGCGGCGGGAGGGCCGCGAGCAGTACTTC
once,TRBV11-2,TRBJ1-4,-,CASSLGGSYEKLFF,TGTGCCAGCAGCTTAGGGGGCAGCTATGAAAAACTGTTTTTT
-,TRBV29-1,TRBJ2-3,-,CSASTGTDTQYF,TGCAGCGCTTCGACAGGCACAGATACGCAGTATTTT
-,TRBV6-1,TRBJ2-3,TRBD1,CASSEMAGGASDTQYF,TGTGCCAGCAGTGAAATGGCAGGGGGCGCGTCAGATACGCAGTATTTT
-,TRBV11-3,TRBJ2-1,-,CASSLGLYNEQFF,TGTGCCAGCAGCTTAGGCTTGTACAATGAGCAGTTCTTC
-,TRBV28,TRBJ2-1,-,CASSLASRDYNEQFF,TGTGCCAGCAGTTTAGCTAGCAGGGACTACAATGAGCAGTTCTTC
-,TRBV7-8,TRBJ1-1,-,CASSPLMYTEAFF,TGTGCCAGCAGCCCCCTAATGTACACTGAAGCTTTCTTT
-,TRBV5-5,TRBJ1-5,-,CASSLAGTQPQHF,TGTGCCAGCAGCTTGGCAGGTACTCAGCCCCAGCATTTT
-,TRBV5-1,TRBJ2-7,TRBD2,CASGTSGSSYEQYF,TGCGCCAGCGGGACTAGCGGGAGCAGTTACGAGCAGTACTTC
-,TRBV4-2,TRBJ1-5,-,CASSQVGTESNQPQHF,TGTGCCAGCAGCCAAGTTGGTACAGAGAGCAATCAGCCCCAGCATTTT
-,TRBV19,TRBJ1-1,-,CASSIEGMDTEAFF,TGTGCCAGTAGTATAGAGGGAATGGACACTGAAGCTTTCTTT
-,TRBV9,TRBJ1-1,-,CASSLVRDTETEAFF,TGTGCCAGCAGCTTGGTCCGGGACACTGAAACTGAAGCTTTCTTT
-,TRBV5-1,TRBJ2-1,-,CASSLLLNEQFF,TGCGCCAGCAGCCTACTACTAAATGAGCAGTTCTTC
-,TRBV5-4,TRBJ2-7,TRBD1,CASSLYGTGKAEQYF,TGTGCCAGCAGCTTGTACGGGACAGGGAAGGCCGAGCAGTACTTC
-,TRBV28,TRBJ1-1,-,CASTRPGIYTEAFF,TGTGCCAGCACCCGCCCAGGGATTTACACTGAAGCTTTCTTT
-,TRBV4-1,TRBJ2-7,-,CASSQGDGYEQYF,TGCGCCAGCAGCCAGGGGGACGGCTACGAGCAGTACTTC
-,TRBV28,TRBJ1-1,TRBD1,CASSTPGQVNTEAFF,TGTGCCAGCAGTACACCGGGACAGGTGAACACTGAAGCTTTCTTT
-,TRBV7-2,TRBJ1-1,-,CASSLGQASEAFF,TGTGCCAGCAGCTTGGGACAAGCAAGTGAAGCTTTCTTT
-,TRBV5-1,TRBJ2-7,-,CASSLGTGNYEQYF,TGCGCCAGCAGCTTGGGCACAGGGAACTACGAGCAGTACTTC
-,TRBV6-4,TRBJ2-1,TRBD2,CASSVSSGRNNEQFF,TGTGCCAGCAGTGTCTCTAGCGGGAGAAACAATGAGCAGTTCTTC
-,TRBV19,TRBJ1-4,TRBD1,CASSMLRGQVLEKLFF,TGTGCCAGTAGTATGTTGAGGGGACAGGTGTTGGAAAAACTGTTTTTT
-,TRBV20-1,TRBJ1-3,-,CSASGGNTIYF,TGCAGTGCTAGTGGAGGAAACACCATATATTTT
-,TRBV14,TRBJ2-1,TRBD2,CASSPQLAGANEQFF,TGTGCCAGCAGCCCACAACTAGCGGGAGCCAATGAGCAGTTCTTC
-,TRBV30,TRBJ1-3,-,CAWSTSVTGNTIYF,TGTGCCTGGAGTACTTCGGTTACTGGAAACACCATATATTTT
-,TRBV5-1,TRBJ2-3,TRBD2,CASRPSAGGGGTDTQYF,TGCGCCAGCCGCCCTTCGGCGGGAGGGGGGGGCACAGATACGCAGTATTTT
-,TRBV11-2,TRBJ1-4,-,CASSVRGGVFNEKLFF,TGTGCCAGCAGCGTTAGGGGAGGAGTGTTTAATGAAAAACTGTTTTTT
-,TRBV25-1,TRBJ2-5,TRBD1,CASSRGTGNGETQYF,TGTGCCAGCTCGCGAGGGACAGGGAATGGAGAGACCCAGTACTTC
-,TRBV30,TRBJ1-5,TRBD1,CAWSVQGRQPQHF,TGTGCCTGGAGTGTACAGGGGCGTCAGCCCCAGCATTTT
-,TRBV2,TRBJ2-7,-,CASSGGPPSYEQYF,TGTGCCAGCAGTGGCGGACCGCCTTCCTACGAGCAGTACTTC
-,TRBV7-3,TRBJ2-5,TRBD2,CASSLGTSWQETQYF,TGTGCCAGCAGCTTAGGGACTAGTTGGCAAGAGACCCAGTACTTC
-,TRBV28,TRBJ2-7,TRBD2,CASNQRGGPSYEQYF,TGTGCCAGCAACCAGAGGGGAGGGCCCTCCTACGAGCAGTACTTC
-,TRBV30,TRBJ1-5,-,CAWSRFEGNQPQHF,TGTGCCTGGAGTCGTTTTGAGGGGAATCAGCCCCAGCATTTT
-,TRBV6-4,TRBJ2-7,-,CASSRDGSYEQYF,TGTGCCAGCAGTAGGGACGGTTCCTACGAGCAGTACTTC
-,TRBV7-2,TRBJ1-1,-,CASSLWGAGAFF,TGTGCCAGCAGCTTATGGGGTGCTGGAGCTTTCTTT
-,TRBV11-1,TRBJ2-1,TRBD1,CASSPRDRDNEQFF,TGTGCCAGCAGCCCCCGGGACAGAGACAATGAGCAGTTCTTC
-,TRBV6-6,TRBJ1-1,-,CASSWVVTGLNTEAFF,TGTGCCAGCAGTTGGGTAGTAACAGGATTGAACACTGAAGCTTTCTTT
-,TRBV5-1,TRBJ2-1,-,CASSVLQGSYNEQFF,TGCGCCAGCAGCGTCCTACAGGGCTCCTACAATGAGCAGTTCTTC
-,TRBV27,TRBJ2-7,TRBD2,CASSLRLAGGREQYF,TGTGCCAGCAGCCTACGGTTAGCGGGAGGGAGGGAGCAGTACTTC
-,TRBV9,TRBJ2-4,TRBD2,CASSPLAGGVGDIQYF,TGTGCCAGCAGCCCCCTAGCGGGAGGTGTAGGGGACATTCAGTACTTC
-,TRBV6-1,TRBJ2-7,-,CASTIMGGDEQYF,TGTGCCAGCACAATAATGGGCGGCGACGAGCAGTACTTC
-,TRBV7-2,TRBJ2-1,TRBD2,CASSLEGPPAGAMFF,TGTGCCAGCAGCTTAGAGGGGCCCCCAGCGGGAGCTATGTTCTTC
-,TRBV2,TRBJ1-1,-,CASRGQLGEAFF,TGTGCCAGCAGAGGACAGTTGGGTGAAGCTTTCTTT
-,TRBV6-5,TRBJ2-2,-,CASSPLGPNTGELFF,TGTGCCAGCAGTCCCCTGGGTCCGAACACCGGGGAGCTGTTTTTT
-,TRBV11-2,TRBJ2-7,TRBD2,CASSPSGPRGRNEQYF,TGTGCCAGCAGCCCTAGCGGGCCCAGAGGGAGAAACGAGCAGTACTTC
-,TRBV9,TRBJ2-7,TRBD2,CASSPRGGAEYEQYF,TGTGCCAGCAGCCCCCGGGGGGGAGCGGAGTACGAGCAGTACTTC
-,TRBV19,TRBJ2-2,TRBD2,CASSTSGSLPGELFF,TGTGCCAGTAGTACTAGCGGGAGTCTACCCGGGGAGCTGTTTTTT